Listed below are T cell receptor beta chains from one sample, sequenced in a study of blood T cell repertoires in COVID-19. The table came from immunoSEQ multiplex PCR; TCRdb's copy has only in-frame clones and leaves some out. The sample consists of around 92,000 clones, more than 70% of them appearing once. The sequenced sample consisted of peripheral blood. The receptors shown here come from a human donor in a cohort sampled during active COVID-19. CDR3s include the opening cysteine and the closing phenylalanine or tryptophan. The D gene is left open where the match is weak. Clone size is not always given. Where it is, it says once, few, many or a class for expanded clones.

CDR3aa: CASSADRVEETQYF
CDR3nt: TGTGCCAGCAGCGCCGACAGGGTGGAAGAGACCCAGTACTTC
abundance: -
j_gene: TRBJ2-5
v_gene: TRBV7-3
len: 14
d_gene: TRBD1

CDR3aa: CASSSGGVSTEAFF
CDR3nt: TGTGCCAGCAGTTCAGGGGGCGTGAGCACTGAAGCTTTCTTT
abundance: -
j_gene: TRBJ1-1
v_gene: TRBV28
len: 14
d_gene: TRBD1

CDR3aa: CASSIRGGVETQYF
CDR3nt: TGTGCCAGTAGTATTCGGGGCGGGGTTGAGACCCAGTACTTC
abundance: few
j_gene: TRBJ2-5
v_gene: TRBV19
len: 14
d_gene: -

CDR3aa: CASSPGQPENTGELFF
CDR3nt: TGTGCCAGCTCACCAGGGCAACCCGAGAACACCGGGGAGCTGTTTTTT
abundance: -
j_gene: TRBJ2-2
v_gene: TRBV18
len: 16
d_gene: -

CDR3aa: CASSPGQGGTDTQYF
CDR3nt: TGTGCCAGCAGTCCCGGACAGGGAGGCACAGATACGCAGTATTTT
abundance: -
j_gene: TRBJ2-3
v_gene: TRBV7-3
len: 15
d_gene: TRBD1

CDR3aa: CASSLWERETQYF
CDR3nt: TGTGCCAGCAGCTTATGGGAGAGAGAGACCCAGTACTTC
abundance: -
j_gene: TRBJ2-5
v_gene: TRBV7-2
len: 13
d_gene: -

CDR3aa: CASSPKGNYGYTF
CDR3nt: TGTGCCAGCTCACCAAAGGGGAACTATGGCTACACCTTC
abundance: -
j_gene: TRBJ1-2
v_gene: TRBV18
len: 13
d_gene: -

CDR3aa: CASSRTGASGANVLTF
CDR3nt: TGTGCCAGTAGTAGAACAGGGGCCTCTGGGGCCAACGTCCTGACTTTC
abundance: -
j_gene: TRBJ2-6
v_gene: TRBV19
len: 16
d_gene: TRBD1

CDR3aa: CASLDRGSNTEAFF
CDR3nt: TGTGCCAGTTTGGACCGGGGGTCGAACACTGAAGCTTTCTTT
abundance: -
j_gene: TRBJ1-1
v_gene: TRBV6-6
len: 14
d_gene: -

CDR3aa: CASSLARGYRNTIYF
CDR3nt: TGTGCCAGCAGCTTAGCGCGGGGATACCGGAACACCATATATTTT
abundance: -
j_gene: TRBJ1-3
v_gene: TRBV7-2
len: 15
d_gene: -

CDR3aa: CASSQDRGTNTGELFF
CDR3nt: TGCGCCAGCAGCCAAGATCGAGGCACGAACACCGGGGAGCTGTTTTTT
abundance: -
j_gene: TRBJ2-2
v_gene: TRBV4-3
len: 16
d_gene: -

CDR3aa: CASSLVGPESEQYF
CDR3nt: TGCGCCAGCAGCTTGGTTGGGCCCGAGAGCGAGCAGTACTTC
abundance: -
j_gene: TRBJ2-7
v_gene: TRBV5-1
len: 14
d_gene: -

CDR3aa: CASSLAGGGGPYNEQFF
CDR3nt: TGTGCCAGCAGCTTGGCAGGTGGGGGGGGACCCTACAATGAGCAGTTCTTC
abundance: -
j_gene: TRBJ2-1
v_gene: TRBV5-6
len: 17
d_gene: TRBD2

CDR3aa: CAIRVSSGSYNEQFF
CDR3nt: TGTGCCATCAGGGTCTCTAGCGGGAGCTACAATGAGCAGTTCTTC
abundance: -
j_gene: TRBJ2-1
v_gene: TRBV10-3
len: 15
d_gene: TRBD2

CDR3aa: CASSSGTVGDTQYF
CDR3nt: TGCGCCAGTTCCTCCGGGACTGTTGGCGATACGCAGTATTTT
abundance: -
j_gene: TRBJ2-3
v_gene: TRBV5-1
len: 14
d_gene: -

CDR3aa: CATRAGTEQFF
CDR3nt: TGTGCCACCCGAGCGGGGACTGAGCAGTTCTTC
abundance: -
j_gene: TRBJ2-1
v_gene: TRBV24-1
len: 11
d_gene: TRBD2

CDR3aa: CASSIVSQGRETQYF
CDR3nt: TGTGCCAGTAGTATAGTCTCACAGGGGCGAGAGACCCAGTACTTC
abundance: -
j_gene: TRBJ2-5
v_gene: TRBV19
len: 15
d_gene: TRBD1

CDR3aa: CASSFWLAGRNEQFF
CDR3nt: TGTGCCAGCAGTTTTTGGCTAGCGGGGCGCAATGAGCAGTTCTTC
abundance: once
j_gene: TRBJ2-1
v_gene: TRBV28
len: 15
d_gene: TRBD2

CDR3aa: CASSYRLTPTGGSKGDEQFF
CDR3nt: TGTGCCAGTAGTTACCGACTAACTCCGACAGGGGGGAGTAAGGGCGATGAGCAGTTCTTC
abundance: -
j_gene: TRBJ2-1
v_gene: TRBV19
len: 20
d_gene: TRBD1

CDR3aa: CASSNSGRASAEQFF
CDR3nt: TGTGCCAGCAGTAATAGCGGGAGGGCCTCGGCTGAGCAGTTCTTC
abundance: -
j_gene: TRBJ2-1
v_gene: TRBV6-5
len: 15
d_gene: TRBD2

CDR3aa: CASSLRGGQGPTDTQYF
CDR3nt: TGTGCCAGCAGCTTAAGGGGGGGACAGGGGCCGACAGATACGCAGTATTTT
abundance: -
j_gene: TRBJ2-3
v_gene: TRBV7-2
len: 17
d_gene: TRBD1

CDR3aa: CASSPNLSGSIKYF
CDR3nt: TGTGCCAGCAGCCCAAACTTAAGCGGGAGTATTAAGTATTTT
abundance: -
j_gene: TRBJ2-3
v_gene: TRBV7-3
len: 14
d_gene: TRBD2

CDR3aa: CASRSGINSYEQYF
CDR3nt: TGTGCCAGCAGGAGCGGGATCAACTCCTACGAGCAGTACTTC
abundance: once
j_gene: TRBJ2-7
v_gene: TRBV2
len: 14
d_gene: TRBD2

CDR3aa: CASSPTKGQGARGQETQYF
CDR3nt: TGTGCCAGCAGCCCGACCAAGGGACAGGGGGCGCGGGGGCAAGAGACCCAGTACTTC
abundance: -
j_gene: TRBJ2-5
v_gene: TRBV3-1/TRBV3-2
len: 19
d_gene: TRBD1

CDR3aa: CASSLTSGDTDTQYF
CDR3nt: TGCGCCAGCAGCCTAACTAGCGGGGACACAGATACGCAGTATTTT
abundance: -
j_gene: TRBJ2-3
v_gene: TRBV4-3
len: 15
d_gene: TRBD2

CDR3aa: CASSLGLTGELFF
CDR3nt: TGTGCCAGCAGCTTGGGACTCACCGGGGAGCTGTTTTTT
abundance: few
j_gene: TRBJ2-2
v_gene: TRBV5-8
len: 13
d_gene: -

CDR3aa: CASSHLAGGPYEQYF
CDR3nt: TGTGCCAGCAGCCATTTGGCGGGAGGGCCTTACGAGCAGTACTTC
abundance: -
j_gene: TRBJ2-7
v_gene: TRBV7-2
len: 15
d_gene: TRBD2